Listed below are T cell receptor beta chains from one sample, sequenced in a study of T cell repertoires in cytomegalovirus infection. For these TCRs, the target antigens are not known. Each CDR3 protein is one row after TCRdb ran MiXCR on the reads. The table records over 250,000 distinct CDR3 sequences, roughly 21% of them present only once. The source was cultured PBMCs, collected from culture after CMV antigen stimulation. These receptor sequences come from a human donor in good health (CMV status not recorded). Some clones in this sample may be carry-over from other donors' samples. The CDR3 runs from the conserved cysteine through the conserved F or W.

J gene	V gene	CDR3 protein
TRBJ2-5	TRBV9	CASSAGTGGIQETQYF
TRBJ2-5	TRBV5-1	CASSLLDRTGGGTQYF
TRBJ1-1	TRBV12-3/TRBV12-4	CASRKQGEFTEAFF
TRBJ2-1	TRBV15	CATSRDRAANNEQFF
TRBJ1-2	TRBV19	CASSLPGRLNYGYTF
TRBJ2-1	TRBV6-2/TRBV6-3	CASSIGASGLNEQFF
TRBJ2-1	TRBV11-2	CASSLQSRTQQFF
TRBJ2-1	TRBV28	CASSSRDRVADEQFF
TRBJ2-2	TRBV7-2	CASTKGRLGTGELFF
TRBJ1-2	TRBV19	CASSIQGQGPTVYGYTF
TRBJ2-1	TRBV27	CASSSLGGGDYNEEFF